This entry features one T cell receptor beta chain sequence. The antigen it binds to is not known. No much larger clonotype is one base removed from it; base qualities were not supplied. This entry belongs to a study of CD8+ T cells in alopecia areata (dated by TCRdb to the late 2010s). Regarding the complete study: Treated patients were enrolled in an open-label pilot trial of oral tofacitinib, 5 to 10 mg twice daily, for moderate-to-severe alopecia areata. Clonality in the scalp was compared among normal scalp (n=4), patchy alopecia areata scalp (n=8), and alopecia totalis/universalis scalp (n=8). In humans, TCRbeta sequencing was performed on scalp tissue and on sorted CD4+ and CD8+ peripheral blood T cells from healthy controls and from patients with patchy or totalis/universalis alopecia areata. Tofacitinib was administered for 6 to 18 months, and 6 months of follow-up off drug were then conducted to assess delayed response and recurrence. The RNA source kit depended on sample type: the PAXgene miRNA kit for fixed scalp, the miRNeasy kit for PBMCs, and the RNeasy kit for mouse skin. TCRbeta CDR3 regions were amplified by immunoSEQ multiplex PCR with 35 Vbeta forward and 13 Jbeta reverse primers. The SALT score, which quantifies the percentage of affected scalp surface area, was used to measure disease severity in treated patients. Patients on tofacitinib were biopsied at baseline and after 4 and 24 weeks of treatment, and several of the patients also had a later scalp biopsy. In both human patients and the C3H/HeJ mouse model, the study applied high-throughput TCRbeta sequencing to look at T cell clonal expansion in alopecia areata.

Library preparation was by the immunoSEQ multiplex PCR assay. RNA was extracted from all samples and reverse transcribed into cDNA, which served as template for TCR sequencing. SuperScript III was used for first-strand cDNA synthesis, primed with a 2:1 mix of oligo-dT and random hexamers. A synthetic immune receptor repertoire was used to gauge amplification bias, and whatever bias remained was removed computationally. The authors' analysis ran thus. Raw reads were preprocessed for error removal, and CDR3 was defined according to IMGT conventions as running from the conserved cysteine to phenylalanine. To get clonality, Shannon entropy was normalized by log2 of the number of productive unique TCRs and the result was subtracted from 1. Whether scalp clones were CD4 or CD8 was inferred by matching scalp TCRbeta sequences against CD4 and CD8 repertoires sorted from blood. TCRdb took this table from immuneACCESS and kept in-frame rearrangements with V and J called. Such tables lack part of the clones; where checked against another copy, unresolved V genes explain under half of the gap, and the rest is unexplained. The DNA was the basis for D and trimming; V, J and clone size are from that table. Recorded for this sample are around 99,000 clones; 84% of them occurred a single time. Over 20% of the sample belongs to the ten largest clones.

Measured from the cysteine to the phenylalanine, the CDR3 is 17 residues long. CDR3 DNA is the only sequence kept; it has 51 bases, read in frame from the first base. After removal of 3 bases from V and 5 bases from J, the junction retains 9 bases not matched to a gene. The germline V gene supplies CDR1 MGHRA and CDR2 YSYEKL. Explained via the paper, the time point label denotes: roughly 24 weeks on oral tofacitinib. The sample's treatment or condition label, decoded: oral pan-JAK inhibitor, 5-10 mg twice daily. From alopecia areata patients, peripheral blood was collected along with lesional scalp punch biopsies. PBMCs were isolated by density centrifugation and stained for CD3, CD4 and CD8, and CD4+ and CD8+ T cells were sorted on a FACSAria. The research as a whole found: Shared TCR sequences between patients were less evident than in mice, which may be partly attributable to HLA diversity in the patient population. Because the treated cohort was small and included a single nonresponder, larger studies are needed to assess links between baseline CD8+ expansion and response. Tofacitinib significantly decreased scalp clonality and the number of expanded CD8+ clones among the top 100 scalp clones. Higher clonality and more expanded CD8+ clones were observed in lesional scalp than in normal scalp, particularly in alopecia totalis/universalis, a finding suggestive of antigenic drive. Resident alphabeta T cells in normal human skin are also sequenced, complicating scalp TCR repertoire analysis, unlike mouse skin dominated by gammadelta T cells. Many expanded lesional clones persisted in scalp and blood during tofacitinib treatment, which may partly explain relapse after stopping treatment.

Specimen: CD8+ T cells sorted from blood, collected at week 24, from a patient treated with tofacitinib. Recombination joined TRBV4-1 with TRBJ2-5; 13 central bases correspond to TRBD2. The source is a human donor with alopecia areata. The nucleotide sequence is TGCGCCAGCAGCCAGGGCTGGACTAGCGGGGGTAAGGAGACCCAGTACTTC. It encodes CASSQGWTSGGKETQYF.